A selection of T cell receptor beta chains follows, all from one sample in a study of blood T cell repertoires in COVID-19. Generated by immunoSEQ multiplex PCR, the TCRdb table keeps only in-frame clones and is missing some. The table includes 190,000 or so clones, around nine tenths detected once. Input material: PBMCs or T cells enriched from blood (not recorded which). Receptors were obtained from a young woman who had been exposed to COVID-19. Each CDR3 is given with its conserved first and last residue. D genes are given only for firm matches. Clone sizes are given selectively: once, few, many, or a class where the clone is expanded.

CDR3 DNA: TGTGCCAGCAGCAAAGGAGATTTAAGGGTCGGACAGCCCCATAAGGGCGAGCAGTACTTC
CDR3 protein: CASSKGDLRVGQPHKGEQYF
CDR3 length: 20
D gene: .
V gene: TRBV21-1
clone size: .
J gene: TRBJ2-7

CDR3 DNA: TGTGCAAGTCGCCTCATTTGGGACATTCAAGACTACGAGCAGTACTTC
CDR3 protein: CASRLIWDIQDYEQYF
CDR3 length: 16
D gene: .
V gene: TRBV12-2
clone size: .
J gene: TRBJ2-7

CDR3 DNA: TGTGCCTGGAGTGTATGGAATCGGAGGTCACCCCTCCACTTT
CDR3 protein: CAWSVWNRRSPLHF
CDR3 length: 14
D gene: .
V gene: TRBV30
clone size: .
J gene: TRBJ1-6

CDR3 DNA: TGTGCCAGCAGTGTAGTCCGGGGTCACTACGAGCAGTACTTC
CDR3 protein: CASSVVRGHYEQYF
CDR3 length: 14
D gene: .
V gene: TRBV25-1
clone size: .
J gene: TRBJ2-7

CDR3 DNA: TGTGCCTGGAGTGTAAAGGGCTCAGGCGGTGGGGGGAAACTGTTTTTT
CDR3 protein: CAWSVKGSGGGGKLFF
CDR3 length: 16
D gene: .
V gene: TRBV30
clone size: once
J gene: TRBJ1-4

CDR3 DNA: TGTGCCAGCAGCTTATCGGGAATGGTATTGAACACTGAAGCTTTCTTT
CDR3 protein: CASSLSGMVLNTEAFF
CDR3 length: 16
D gene: .
V gene: TRBV11-3
clone size: once
J gene: TRBJ1-1

CDR3 DNA: TGTGCCAGCACCCACGGAGGGGGCGAGTCTTTCTTT
CDR3 protein: CASTHGGGESFF
CDR3 length: 12
D gene: TRBD1
V gene: TRBV6-5
clone size: .
J gene: TRBJ1-1

CDR3 DNA: TGTGCCACTACGTCGACAGGGCAACTCCAATCTGGAAACACCATATATTTT
CDR3 protein: CATTSTGQLQSGNTIYF
CDR3 length: 17
D gene: TRBD1
V gene: TRBV7-6
clone size: .
J gene: TRBJ1-3

CDR3 DNA: TGCGCCAGCGCACAGGGAATTCCGACCTACGAGCAGTACTTC
CDR3 protein: CASAQGIPTYEQYF
CDR3 length: 14
D gene: .
V gene: TRBV5-1
clone size: .
J gene: TRBJ2-7

CDR3 DNA: TGTGCCAGCAGCGTAGTCCCCGGCAATGAGCAGTTCTTC
CDR3 protein: CASSVVPGNEQFF
CDR3 length: 13
D gene: .
V gene: TRBV9
clone size: .
J gene: TRBJ2-1

CDR3 DNA: TGTGCCAGCAGCCAAGACGCGGGGGGGTCCTACAATGAGCAGTTCTTC
CDR3 protein: CASSQDAGGSYNEQFF
CDR3 length: 16
D gene: TRBD2
V gene: TRBV4-2
clone size: .
J gene: TRBJ2-1

CDR3 DNA: TGTGCCAGCAGCCCTCTGGGGGCGACCCAGTACTTC
CDR3 protein: CASSPLGATQYF
CDR3 length: 12
D gene: .
V gene: TRBV3-1/TRBV3-2
clone size: .
J gene: TRBJ2-5

CDR3 DNA: TGTGCCAGCAGACCCCCCGACAGGCGTGGAAACACCATATATTTT
CDR3 protein: CASRPPDRRGNTIYF
CDR3 length: 15
D gene: .
V gene: TRBV28
clone size: .
J gene: TRBJ1-3

CDR3 DNA: TGTGCCAGCAGTGTTGCCAGGAACACTGAAGCTTTCTTT
CDR3 protein: CASSVARNTEAFF
CDR3 length: 13
D gene: .
V gene: TRBV6-4
clone size: few
J gene: TRBJ1-1

CDR3 DNA: TGTGCCATCAGAGTGACAGGAGGTAACCATGGCTACACCTTC
CDR3 protein: CAIRVTGGNHGYTF
CDR3 length: 14
D gene: .
V gene: TRBV10-3
clone size: .
J gene: TRBJ1-2

CDR3 DNA: TGTGCCAGCAGCTGGGGCTCACCCCTCCACTTT
CDR3 protein: CASSWGSPLHF
CDR3 length: 11
D gene: .
V gene: TRBV14
clone size: .
J gene: TRBJ1-6

CDR3 DNA: TGTGCCAGCAGCCAAACCCGGGACACCTCAGGGGAGACTGAAGCTTTCTTT
CDR3 protein: CASSQTRDTSGETEAFF
CDR3 length: 17
D gene: .
V gene: TRBV5-6
clone size: .
J gene: TRBJ1-1

CDR3 DNA: TGTGCCAGCAGTGAATATGCAGGGGGTGGGGAGACCCAGTACTTC
CDR3 protein: CASSEYAGGGETQYF
CDR3 length: 15
D gene: TRBD1
V gene: TRBV25-1
clone size: .
J gene: TRBJ2-5

CDR3 DNA: TGTGCCTGGAACAGGGGGCCGAATTCACCCCTCCACTTT
CDR3 protein: CAWNRGPNSPLHF
CDR3 length: 13
D gene: TRBD1
V gene: TRBV30
clone size: .
J gene: TRBJ1-6

CDR3 DNA: TGTGCCAGCAGCGAGGGACTTCCCTACGAGCAGTACTTC
CDR3 protein: CASSEGLPYEQYF
CDR3 length: 13
D gene: .
V gene: TRBV2
clone size: once
J gene: TRBJ2-7

CDR3 DNA: TGCGCCAGCAGCTTGGGGCTAGCCATAGGCACAGATACGCAGTATTTT
CDR3 protein: CASSLGLAIGTDTQYF
CDR3 length: 16
D gene: .
V gene: TRBV5-1
clone size: .
J gene: TRBJ2-3

CDR3 DNA: TGCGCCAGCAGCAAGGACAGGGCTGGGGGCTACACCTTC
CDR3 protein: CASSKDRAGGYTF
CDR3 length: 13
D gene: TRBD1
V gene: TRBV10-1
clone size: .
J gene: TRBJ1-2

CDR3 DNA: TGTGCCAGCGGCCTCGGGCAGGGGGAAAACACCATATATTTT
CDR3 protein: CASGLGQGENTIYF
CDR3 length: 14
D gene: TRBD1
V gene: TRBV3-1/TRBV3-2
clone size: .
J gene: TRBJ1-3

CDR3 DNA: TGTGCCAGCAGCCCGACAGGGGTGCAGACCCAGTACTTC
CDR3 protein: CASSPTGVQTQYF
CDR3 length: 13
D gene: TRBD1
V gene: TRBV5-6
clone size: .
J gene: TRBJ2-5

CDR3 DNA: TGTGCCAGCAGCTGGGAGGGCCGCGAGCAGTACTTC
CDR3 protein: CASSWEGREQYF
CDR3 length: 12
D gene: TRBD2
V gene: TRBV5-8
clone size: few
J gene: TRBJ2-7

CDR3 DNA: TGTGCCATCAGTGGGGAAGGGGCTAGCTCTGGAAACACCATATATTTT
CDR3 protein: CAISGEGASSGNTIYF
CDR3 length: 16
D gene: .
V gene: TRBV10-3
clone size: .
J gene: TRBJ1-3

CDR3 DNA: TGTGCCAGCAGCGTAGGGTCGGGACTAGGGCCATGGAATGAGCAGTTCTTC
CDR3 protein: CASSVGSGLGPWNEQFF
CDR3 length: 17
D gene: TRBD2
V gene: TRBV9
clone size: .
J gene: TRBJ2-1